One TCR beta chain is described in this entry. Its antigen is still unknown. In TCRdb, the RT-PCR reads were re-called with MiXCR into one record per CDR3 protein. This sample has approximately 4,000 distinct CDR3 sequences; almost 85% occur once, and the top ten carry roughly 2.6%. The V gene's germline CDR1 is SQVTM and CDR2 ANQGSEA. This CDR3 is built from 15 residues. Germline trimming cut 4 bases from V and 0 bases from J; bases unmatched to any gene: 6. The sample comes from a study of yellow fever vaccine responses in identical twins. Broader study findings: In identical twins, vaccine T cell responses appeared partly shared and partly individual.

The source material was T cells from blood (PBMCs), unsorted or a sorted subset (not recorded which), sampled before or after yellow fever vaccination (not recorded which). The chain joins TRBV29-1 to TRBJ2-7, with 10 bases lining up with TRBD2. The source of this sequence is a woman aged 18-30 years who received the yellow fever vaccine. The CDR3 DNA sequence: TGCAGCGTTGTAACTAGCGGGATCGGCTCCTACGAGCAGTACTTC. Translated: CSVVTSGIGSYEQYF.